This T cell receptor (beta chain) is from a study of CD8 T cells in Susac syndrome. In germline, CDR1 is SEHNR, CDR2 FQNEAQ (reference sequence). V lost 4 bases to trimming and J lost 3 bases, with 15 bases between them. CDR3 length equals 15 residues. The RNA, roughly 0.45 to 1 ug, was put through reverse transcription using random hexamers. TCRdb itself ran the immunoSEQ multiplex PCR reads through MiXCR, one entry per CDR3 protein. The sample has fewer than 150,000 distinct CDR3 sequences; about 93% are singletons. The receptor was derived from a human donor in good health. The gene calls are TRBV7-9 and TRBJ1-2, with D perhaps TRBD1 (5 bases). Material for sequencing was CD8+ T cells from PBMCs. The CDR3 DNA sequence: TGTGCCAGCAGCTCATCAGGGCCTTTACACTATGGCTACACCTTC. Protein: CASSSSGPLHYGYTF.